This TCR beta chain was sequenced for a study of blood T cell repertoires in COVID-19. The CDR3 contains 15 residues. Germline V lookup: CDR1 SGHAT, CDR2 FQNNGV. V trimming: 6 bases; J trimming: 5 bases; junction bases outside the gene matches: 5. Repertoires were generated with immunoSEQ multiplex PCR, while TCRdb's copy carries only in-frame clones and drops some. The table records about 400,000 clones, 88% of them present only once. The sample taken for sequencing was PBMCs or T cells enriched from blood (not recorded which). The clonotype comes from a woman in her forties with acute COVID-19. The rearrangement links TRBV11-2 to TRBJ2-3; the match to TRBD2 covers 13 bases. CDR3 protein: CASRRLAGGKDTQYF. CDR3 DNA: TGTGCCAGCAGAAGACTAGCGGGGGGAAAAGATACGCAGTATTTT. Combining the CDR3 with reference TRBV11-2 and TRBJ2-3 gives the whole variable domain EAGVAQSPRYKIIEKRQSVAFWCNPISGHATLYWYQQILGQGPKLLIQFQNNGVVDDSQLPKDRFSAERLKGVDSTLKIQPAKLEDSAVYLCASRRLAGGKDTQYFGPGTRLTVL.